This is a list of T cell receptor beta chains from one sample in a study of OX40 agonist ivuxolimab in advanced cancers. Assay: immunoSEQ multiplex PCR; the TCRdb copy retains only in-frame clones and omits some. The sample holds about 76,000 clones, around nine tenths seen once. Source: CD4+ or CD8+ T cells sorted from blood, taken in a trial of the OX40 agonist ivuxolimab. Receptors were obtained from an adult with an advanced solid tumor such as melanoma, head and neck, liver or kidney cancer. Both conserved end residues are part of each CDR3. Each record gives: clone size, V gene, D gene, J gene, CDR3 DNA, CDR3 protein. The D gene is left open where the match is weak. Rows give clone size only sometimes, using once, few, many, or a class for an expanded clone.

>few|TRBV4-1|TRBD1|TRBJ1-6
TGCGCCAGCAGCCAAGGAGGGACAGGGGATTTCTCACCCCTCCACTTT
CASSQGGTGDFSPLHF
>once|TRBV21-1|NA|TRBJ2-7
TGTGCCAGCAGCAAAGATACGGGATCCGGAGAGCAGTACTTC
CASSKDTGSGEQYF
>NA|TRBV7-8|NA|TRBJ1-6
TGTGCCAGCAGCTTAGGGGGAGTTGAGTCACCCCTCCACTTT
CASSLGGVESPLHF
>NA|TRBV5-1|TRBD1|TRBJ2-2
TGCGCCAGCAGTTTGGACAGGGTGTACACCGGGGAGCTGTTTTTT
CASSLDRVYTGELFF
>NA|TRBV5-4|TRBD1|TRBJ2-2
TGTGCCAGCAGCTTGTTCGGGACAGGTACCGGGGAGCTGTTTTTT
CASSLFGTGTGELFF
>once|TRBV5-1|NA|TRBJ1-6
TGCGCCAGCAGCTTGGGCCCCCCTAAGTACGGTTCACCCCTCCACTTT
CASSLGPPKYGSPLHF
>NA|TRBV28|NA|TRBJ2-3
TGTGCCAGCAGTCGCTTCTCGGCCACAGATACGCAGTATTTT
CASSRFSATDTQYF
>once|TRBV7-9|NA|TRBJ1-3
TGTGCCAGCAGCCCCGGGGGCTCTGGAAACACCATATATTTT
CASSPGGSGNTIYF
>NA|TRBV5-8|TRBD1|TRBJ1-2
TGTGCCAGCAGCCCAGACAGGGGGACGAATGGCTACACCTTC
CASSPDRGTNGYTF
>once|TRBV6-5|TRBD1|TRBJ2-7
TGTGCCAGCAGACATGACAGGGGAGATAACTACGAGCAGTACTTC
CASRHDRGDNYEQYF
>NA|TRBV5-6|NA|TRBJ2-1
TGTGCCAGCAGCGCTACGGGCCCCCCAGGGAATGAGCAGTTCTTC
CASSATGPPGNEQFF
>NA|TRBV5-4|TRBD2|TRBJ2-7
TGTGCCAGCAGCTTGGGGACTAGCGGCCTCTACGAGCAGTACTTC
CASSLGTSGLYEQYF
>NA|TRBV19|NA|TRBJ2-4
TGTGCCACCTGGGGGACGGGGCAGAACATTCAGTACTTC
CATWGTGQNIQYF
>NA|TRBV19|NA|TRBJ2-6
TGTGCCAGCGAGAGCTCTGGGGCCAACGTCCTGACTTTC
CASESSGANVLTF
>once|TRBV7-3|NA|TRBJ2-1
TGTGCCAGCAGCTTTCAGCTGTTCTTC
CASSFQLFF
>few|TRBV28|NA|TRBJ2-7
TGTGCCAGCAGTACCCCAACTTCGTATTCGGCCGAGCAGTACTTC
CASSTPTSYSAEQYF
>NA|TRBV6-1|NA|TRBJ2-5
TGTGCCAGCACCCGGGACCCAAGTGACCAAGAGACCCAGTACTTC
CASTRDPSDQETQYF
>NA|TRBV10-1|NA|TRBJ1-1
TGCGCCAGTAAGGGGGGGCACCCTGAAGCTTTCTTT
CASKGGHPEAFF
>NA|TRBV29-1|NA|TRBJ2-2
TGCAGCGTCAACAGGATGGAGGACACCGGGGAGCTGTTTTTT
CSVNRMEDTGELFF
>NA|TRBV4-1|NA|TRBJ1-1
TGCGCCAGCAGCCAAGTAGGGCGGCCCATGAACACTGAAGCTTTCTTT
CASSQVGRPMNTEAFF
>NA|TRBV27|TRBD1|TRBJ2-5
TGTGCCAGCAGTTTAAGTGGGACAGGGGGCTGGGAGACCCAGTACTTC
CASSLSGTGGWETQYF
>NA|TRBV28|NA|TRBJ1-1
TGTGCCAGCAGTGCCAGGATAGGGTGGGTCACTGAAGCTTTCTTT
CASSARIGWVTEAFF
>NA|TRBV7-2|TRBD2|TRBJ2-2
TGTGCCAGCAGCCTGCGACTAGCGGGGGGCCCCGGGGAGCTGTTTTTT
CASSLRLAGGPGELFF
>NA|TRBV7-2|NA|TRBJ2-5
TGTGCCAGCAGCTTGCGAGGGGCTGGGGAGACCCAGTACTTC
CASSLRGAGETQYF
>NA|TRBV5-1|TRBD1|TRBJ1-5
TGCGCCAGCAGTTTTGGGACAGGGGGTCAGCCCCAGCATTTT
CASSFGTGGQPQHF
>NA|TRBV6-5|TRBD2|TRBJ2-2
TGTGCCAGCAGCTTAGCGGGGGTGAACACCGGGGAGCTGTTTTTT
CASSLAGVNTGELFF
>NA|TRBV15|TRBD1|TRBJ1-5
TGTGCCACCAGCAGACGAAGGACAGGGACTATCAATCAGCCCCAGCATTTT
CATSRRRTGTINQPQHF